This T cell receptor (beta chain) appears in the sequencing data of a study of blood T cell repertoires in COVID-19. Study context: COVID-19 samples from acute and convalescent phases originated in the United States, Italy and Spain. Sample material is recorded as cDNA or gDNA derived from T cells, B-cell-depleted T cells, or PBMCs.

V lost 3 bases to trimming and J lost 1 base, with 13 bases between them. The CDR3 covers 16 residues. Germline V CDR1 and CDR2: SGDLS, YYNGEE. In the study's own analysis: Nucleated cell counts were estimated from reference gene primer amplification. Generated by immunoSEQ multiplex PCR, the TCRdb table keeps only in-frame clones and is missing some. The V and J calls and the clone size are those of that table, but D and trimming were determined from the DNA. The sample lists 210,000 or so clones; around 89% were seen once. The chain carries TRBV9 and TRBJ2-2; a possible D gene is TRBD2 (5 bases). The source material was peripheral blood. The sequence was obtained from a man between 50 and 59 years old with acute or convalescent COVID-19. The CDR3: CASSGPGNRNTGELFF. The CDR3, as DNA: TGTGCCAGCAGCGGGCCCGGGAACCGGAACACCGGGGAGCTGTTTTTT.